The 26 T cell receptor beta chains in this list originate from one sample, sequenced in a study of CD8 T cells in Susac syndrome. When the RNA was reverse transcribed, random hexamers were used with an input of 0.5 to 1 ug. TCRdb reprocessed the immunoSEQ multiplex PCR reads with MiXCR, giving one entry per CDR3 protein. This repertoire shows some 300,000 distinct CDR3 sequences, 70% to 90% found once; its top ten account for over 0.1%. Sequencing was performed on CD8+ T cells from PBMCs. The receptors originated from a human donor with multiple sclerosis.

The chain couples TRBV13 to TRBJ1-2; the match to TRBD1 covers 9 bases. CDR3 length: 15 residues. CDR1 and CDR2 (germline): PRHDT, FYEKMQ (reference sequence). V dropped 6 bases and J dropped 0; count of bases not matched to a gene: 5. The CDR3 loop is CASRGRQGANYGYTF. The CDR3 DNA reads TGTGCCAGCAGGGGGAGACAGGGGGCTAACTATGGCTACACCTTC. Full variable domain (remainder filled in from reference TRBV13 and TRBJ1-2): AAGVIQSPRHLIKEKRETATLKCYPIPRHDTVYWYQQGPGQDPQFLISFYEKMQSDKGSIPDRFSAQQFSDYHSELNMSSLELGDSALYFCASRGRQGANYGYTFGSGTRLTVV.

This chain joins TRBV28 and TRBJ2-5, with D possibly being TRBD2 (5 bases). In germline, CDR1 is MDHEN, CDR2 SYDVKM. V lost 5 bases, J lost 5 bases, and 18 bases lay in between. The CDR3 runs 15 residues. CDR3 residues: CASSTSTERDETQYF. In nucleotides, the CDR3 is TGTGCCAGCAGTACATCGACGGAGAGGGATGAGACCCAGTACTTC.

Here the CDR3 reads CSVSNRNGYTF. DNA of the CDR3: TGCAGCGTGTCGAACAGGAACGGCTACACCTTC. J is TRBJ1-2 and V is TRBV29-1, with a possible D match to TRBD1 (5 bases). The ends were cut back, 6 bases at V and 8 bases at J, with 13 bases in the middle. There are 11 residues in the CDR3. The germline V gene encodes CDR1 SQVTM and CDR2 ANQGSEA.

The gene calls are TRBV9 and TRBJ1-1; D perhaps matches TRBD1 (5 bases). The CDR3 consists of 15 residues. V lost 2 bases, J lost 3 bases, and 14 bases lay in between. From germline, CDR1 is SGDLS and CDR2 YYNGEE. The CDR3 region is CASSVPPVGDTEAFF. The CDR3 DNA is TGTGCCAGCAGCGTCCCCCCGGTGGGGGACACTGAAGCTTTCTTT.

The chain couples TRBV12-3 or TRBV12-4 to TRBJ2-1, with TRBD2 matching 8 bases. The CDR3 consists of 15 residues. With 7 bases clipped from V and 9 bases from J, the junction kept 14 bases outside the gene matches. In DNA form, the CDR3 reads TGTGCCAGCACTCTTAGGGGCGGGACTAGAGGTGAGCAGTTCTTC. It translates to CASTLRGGTRGEQFF.

On this clonotype: The germline gene is not matched at one end of the junction; a read error may be the cause. The chain combines TRBV7-6 with TRBJ2-5; the match to TRBD1 covers 7 bases. CDR3 length: 14 amino acids. In germline, CDR1 is SGHVS, CDR2 FNYEAQ. CDR3 coding DNA: TGTGCTAGCAGCGAGGACAGGCGGCAAGAGACCCAGTACTTC. Protein product: CASSEDRRQETQYF.

CDR3 bases: TGTGCCAGCAGACCTCAGGGGGGGAATGAGCAGTTCTTC. As protein: CASRPQGGNEQFF. This sequence joins TRBV12-3 or TRBV12-4 and TRBJ2-1; D may match TRBD1 or TRBD2 (7 bases each). Trimming stripped 6 bases from V and 7 bases from J, with 13 bases between. This CDR3 has 13 residues.

The CDR3 region has the DNA TGTGCCAGCAGAAAAGCGGGAGAAACTAGCACAGATACGCAGTATTTT. It translates to CASRKAGETSTDTQYF. The genes are TRBV6-1 and TRBJ2-3; 8 nucleotides agree with TRBD2. V gave up 6 bases and J gave up 0 bases; unmatched junction bases: 8. There are 16 residues in the CDR3. From germline, CDR1 is MNHNS and CDR2 SASEGT.

The chain links TRBV5-1 to TRBJ2-5, with 8 nucleotides matching TRBD2. Germline values: CDR1 SGHRS, CDR2 YFSETQ. V lost 3 bases, J lost 4 bases, and 11 bases stayed unmatched. The CDR3 runs 16 residues. The CDR3 coding sequence is TGCGCCAGCAGCTATAAGACCGGACTAGCCTCAGAGACCCAGTACTTC. The encoded protein is CASSYKTGLASETQYF.

The rearrangement joins TRBV30 to TRBJ1-2; the D gene is possibly TRBD1 (6 bases). The length of the CDR3 is 15 residues. Trimming shortened V by 0 bases and J by 1 base, and 12 bases separated the two germline ends. CDR1 and CDR2 (germline): GTSNPN, SVGIG (reference sequence). CDR3 region: CAWSVGQLDNYGYTF. CDR3 sequence (DNA): TGTGCCTGGAGTGTAGGACAGCTTGATAACTATGGCTACACCTTC.

J is TRBJ2-1 and V is TRBV7-8, with TRBD2 identical over 8 bases. After removal of 5 bases from V and 6 bases from J, the junction contained 9 bases not matched to a gene. Germline CDR1 and CDR2: SGHVS and FQNEAQ. The CDR3 is 15 residues long. CDR3 DNA: TGTGCCAGCAGCAGAGGGACTAGGGGGGCCAATGAGCAGTTCTTC. It is translated as CASSRGTRGANEQFF.

The chain recombines TRBV30 with TRBJ2-7, with D possibly matching TRBD2 (6 bases). The V end lost 0 bases, the J end lost 5 bases, and 14 bases lay between the germline ends. The germline gives CDR1 GTSNPN, CDR2 SVGIG (reference sequence). This CDR3 contains 14 residues. CDR3 residues: CAWSVVSGGNEQYF. As DNA, the CDR3 is TGTGCCTGGAGTGTAGTTAGCGGAGGAAACGAGCAGTACTTC.

The chain links TRBV12-3 or TRBV12-4 to TRBJ1-1, with a possible D match to TRBD1 (5 bases). The CDR3 spans 13 residues. The germline V and J ends were trimmed by 7 bases and 3 bases, with 12 bases remaining between them. As DNA, the CDR3 is TGTGCCAGCACCGCGGGGGGGGACACTGAAGCTTTCTTT. It yields the protein CASTAGGDTEAFF.

The gene calls are TRBV25-1 and TRBJ2-1; 8 bases fit TRBD1. V was pared by 4 bases and J by 4 bases, with 3 bases of the junction left unmatched. CDR1 is MGHDK, CDR2 SYGVNS, per germline. This CDR3 spans 14 amino acids. Written as DNA, the CDR3 is TGTGCCAGCAGTGCCACAGGGGGGTACAATGAGCAGTTCTTC. It translates to CASSATGGYNEQFF.

This chain connects TRBV27 to TRBJ2-1, with TRBD2 identical over 11 bases. This CDR3 comprises 17 residues. CDR1 and CDR2 (germline): MNHEY, SMNVEV (reference sequence). J lost 6 bases, V lost 7 bases, and 14 bases had no gene match. The CDR3 sequence: CASNLGTGTSGANEQFF. DNA for the CDR3: TGTGCCAGCAACCTCGGTACTGGGACTAGCGGAGCCAATGAGCAGTTCTTC.

V and J are TRBV6-5 and TRBJ2-3, with no clear D. Germline CDR1 and CDR2: MNHEY and SVGAGI. The CDR3 runs to 13 residues. V lost 2 bases to trimming and J lost 3 bases, with 6 bases between them. CDR3 residues: CASSYTITDTQYF. DNA for the CDR3: TGTGCCAGCAGTTACACCATTACAGATACGCAGTATTTT.

This clonotype was seen a single time. The chain employs TRBV7-6 and TRBJ2-1; D is uncertain. The germline V and J ends were trimmed by 1 base and 3 bases, with 7 bases remaining between them. The germline V gene encodes CDR1 SGHVS and CDR2 FNYEAQ. The CDR3 spans 14 residues. CDR3 protein: CASSLELNYNEQFF. CDR3 nucleotide sequence: TGTGCCAGCAGCTTAGAACTCAACTACAATGAGCAGTTCTTC.

V usage is TRBV28 and J usage is TRBJ1-2; 11 bases are a match to TRBD1. The CDR3 is 17 residues long. The germline V gene has CDR1 MDHEN and CDR2 SYDVKM. Unmatched junction bases numbered 8, after V lost 2 bases and J lost 3 bases. This CDR3 is CASSLGPGTGGDYGYTF. The CDR3 coding sequence is TGTGCCAGCAGTTTAGGGCCCGGGACAGGGGGGGACTATGGCTACACCTTC.

The V gene is TRBV5-1, the J gene TRBJ2-1, with D unclear. The V gene's germline CDR1 is SGHRS and CDR2 YFSETQ. Trimming took off 4 bases at V and 5 bases at J, with 7 bases between the two ends. CDR3 size: 12 residues. CDR3 in amino acids: CASSHRDNEQFF. The CDR3 coding sequence is TGCGCCAGCAGCCACCGGGACAATGAGCAGTTCTTC.

This chain connects TRBV29-1 to TRBJ2-7; D perhaps matches TRBD2 (6 bases). This CDR3 comprises 13 residues. The V gene's germline CDR1 is SQVTM and CDR2 ANQGSEA. V lost 5 bases to trimming and J lost 0 bases, with 11 bases between them. The CDR3 bases are TGCAGCGTTCCGGGACTTGCCTCCTACGAGCAGTACTTC. Encoded protein: CSVPGLASYEQYF.

The V and J genes are TRBV7-9 and TRBJ2-7, with 8 bases identical to TRBD1. The ends lost 5 bases at V and 3 bases at J; junction bases unmatched: 9. The CDR3 has 15 amino acids. Germline CDR1 SEHNR, CDR2 FQNEAQ (reference sequence). CDR3 amino acids: CASSPRDRKSYEQYF. DNA for the CDR3: TGTGCCAGCAGCCCGCGGGACAGGAAAAGCTACGAGCAGTACTTC.

The chain carries TRBV10-1 and TRBJ1-5; no clear D gene. The CDR3 runs 12 residues. Germline V gives CDR1 WNHNN, CDR2 SYGVQD (reference sequence). Trimming shortened V by 6 bases and J by 7 bases, and 10 bases separated the two germline ends. CDR3 in amino acids: CASSHQTQPQHF. The CDR3 DNA is TGCGCCAGCAGCCACCAAACCCAGCCCCAGCATTTT.

V gene TRBV5-1 combines with J gene TRBJ2-7, with D uncertain. CDR3 length: 16 amino acids. Between the trimmed V and J ends, which lost 5 bases and 0 bases, there was a span of 18 bases. CDR1 SGHRS and CDR2 YFSETQ come from the germline V gene. The CDR3 bases are TGCGCCAGCAGGCCTTCCGGCGGCCTCTCCTCCTACGAGCAGTACTTC. Amino acids: CASRPSGGLSSYEQYF.

This chain joins TRBV19 and TRBJ1-2; TRBD1 aligns across 8 bases. The germline V gene encodes CDR1 LNHDA and CDR2 SQIVND (reference sequence). The trim removed 2 bases at V and 8 bases at J, leaving 13 bases unmatched. The CDR3 is 16 amino acids. The CDR3 loop is CASSIRGTGRREGYTF. In nucleotides, the CDR3 is TGTGCCAGTAGTATAAGGGGGACAGGCCGGCGTGAAGGCTACACCTTC.

Written as DNA, the CDR3 is TGTGCCACCGCCGCAGGGGGCTCCTACGAGCAGTACTTC. This encodes CATAAGGSYEQYF. The chain carries TRBV27 and TRBJ2-7; 7 bases are a match to TRBD1. Germline CDR1 MNHEY, CDR2 SMNVEV (reference sequence). The trim removed 10 bases at V and 0 bases at J, leaving 6 bases unmatched. This CDR3 contains 13 residues.

The chain joins TRBV7-9 to TRBJ2-3, with D possibly being TRBD1 (6 bases). The V and J ends lost 5 bases and 4 bases respectively, with 13 bases between them. In germline, CDR1 is SEHNR, CDR2 FQNEAQ (reference sequence). The CDR3 spans 14 residues. Written as DNA, the CDR3 is TGTGCCAGCAGCCGTTCAGGGGTCCCAGATACGCAGTATTTT. Residues: CASSRSGVPDTQYF.